These T cell receptor beta chains were read from a single sample in a study of cytomegalovirus exposure and HLA in healthy donors. Method: immunoSEQ multiplex PCR; TCRdb's copy keeps in-frame clones and lacks some. The sample consists of roughly 160,000 clones, roughly 80% of them appearing once. Sequenced: PBMCs. These receptor sequences come from a boy younger than 10 in good health and CMV-seronegative. The CDR3 runs from the conserved cysteine through the conserved F or W. D genes are given only for firm matches. Clone size is shown for a subset of rows, as once, few, many or a class of expanded clone.

CDR3 DNA	CDR3 protein	V gene	clone size	J gene	D gene
TGTGCCAGCAGCTCTACCTACGAGCAGTACTTC	CASSSTYEQYF	TRBV5-6	.	TRBJ2-7	.
TGTGCCAGCAGCTCCGGGACTAACAATGAGCAGTTCTTC	CASSSGTNNEQFF	TRBV28	.	TRBJ2-1	TRBD2
TGTGCCAGCAGCGTGGAAACTAGCGGCAACAATGAGCAGTTCTTC	CASSVETSGNNEQFF	TRBV9	.	TRBJ2-1	TRBD2
TGCGCCAGCAGCTCCACCGGACAGTTTAATGAAAAACTGTTTTTT	CASSSTGQFNEKLFF	TRBV5-1	.	TRBJ1-4	.
TGCGCCAGCAGCTTGGACAGGGCGGAGACCCAGTACTTC	CASSLDRAETQYF	TRBV5-1	.	TRBJ2-5	.
TGTGCCAGTAGTATAATTTCGGGCAGGGAACCTAACTATGGCTACACCTTC	CASSIISGREPNYGYTF	TRBV19	once	TRBJ1-2	.
TGTGCCAGCAGCTTAAGCGGGGGGAACACCGGGGAGCTGTTTTTT	CASSLSGGNTGELFF	TRBV7-3	.	TRBJ2-2	TRBD2
TGTGCCAGCAGTTTTACTAGCCTGGATGAGCAGTTCTTC	CASSFTSLDEQFF	TRBV6-5	.	TRBJ2-1	.
TGTGCCAGCAGTGAATCGGCAGGGACCTACGAGCAGTACTTC	CASSESAGTYEQYF	TRBV25-1	.	TRBJ2-7	.
TGTGCCAGCAGCTTAAGGACAGCTTTGAACACTGAAGCTTTCTTT	CASSLRTALNTEAFF	TRBV7-8	.	TRBJ1-1	.
TGTGCCAGCAGCCGTGGACAGGGCGACATGAACACTGAAGCTTTCTTT	CASSRGQGDMNTEAFF	TRBV4-2	.	TRBJ1-1	TRBD1
TGCGCCAGCAGCCTCAGACTGTCTAGCACAGATACGCAGTATTTT	CASSLRLSSTDTQYF	TRBV4-1	.	TRBJ2-3	.
TGTGCCAGCAGCTTTGCCCAGATGAACACTGAAGCTTTCTTT	CASSFAQMNTEAFF	TRBV27	few	TRBJ1-1	.
TGTGCCAGCAGCGTAGGACTAGCGGGAGGGTTCGGATCCTACGAGCAGTACTTC	CASSVGLAGGFGSYEQYF	TRBV9	.	TRBJ2-7	TRBD2
TGTGCCAGTGGGCTACAGGGCTTCCCTTCCTATGGCTACACCTTC	CASGLQGFPSYGYTF	TRBV19	.	TRBJ1-2	.
TGTGCCAGCAGGAAAAAACAGGGGATGAACACTGAAGCTTTCTTT	CASRKKQGMNTEAFF	TRBV14	once	TRBJ1-1	TRBD1
TGTGCCAGCAGTTTCCACCGGGACAGGGTGTCGAGCACTGAAGCTTTCTTT	CASSFHRDRVSSTEAFF	TRBV28	.	TRBJ1-1	TRBD1
TGTGCCAGCCGCTTAGGGGGCTCCTACAATGAGCAGTTCTTC	CASRLGGSYNEQFF	TRBV5-8	.	TRBJ2-1	.
TGTGCCAGCAGGCAGGGAGGGGTCAATGAGCAGTTCTTC	CASRQGGVNEQFF	TRBV28	few	TRBJ2-1	TRBD2
TGTGCCAGCAGTTTTCAGGGCGGTAGCACAGATACGCAGTATTTT	CASSFQGGSTDTQYF	TRBV28	.	TRBJ2-3	.
TGCAGCGTAGGCATTACGGTGGGAGCCCCCTACAATGAGCAGTTCTTC	CSVGITVGAPYNEQFF	TRBV29-1	.	TRBJ2-1	.
TGTGCCAGCAGCTTAGCGGGCGGGTTCGCAGATACGCAGTATTTT	CASSLAGGFADTQYF	TRBV7-6	.	TRBJ2-3	.
TGTGCCAGCAGTTTAGCGGTAGCGGGTCTCTACGAGCAGTACTTC	CASSLAVAGLYEQYF	TRBV27	.	TRBJ2-7	TRBD2
TGTGCCAGCAGCTTCGGGACAGTGAACACTGAAGCTTTCTTT	CASSFGTVNTEAFF	TRBV11-2	.	TRBJ1-1	TRBD1
TGTGCCAGCAGTTCGGGACTTGGGGGGGAGCAGTACTTC	CASSSGLGGEQYF	TRBV27	.	TRBJ2-5	TRBD2
TGTGCCAGCAGCTACGGACAGGGGGGAGAAAAACTGTTTTTT	CASSYGQGGEKLFF	TRBV6-6	few	TRBJ1-4	TRBD1
TGCAGCGTTGAAGATCCCCAGGGCTACTACGAGCAGTACTTC	CSVEDPQGYYEQYF	TRBV29-1	.	TRBJ2-7	.
TGTGCCAGCAGCTTACGGGGTGATAGGTCCTACGAGCAGTACTTC	CASSLRGDRSYEQYF	TRBV11-2	.	TRBJ2-7	.
TGTGCCAGCAGTTATACGTGGGGGGACGCATACAATGAGCAGTTCTTC	CASSYTWGDAYNEQFF	TRBV6-5	.	TRBJ2-1	.
TGTGCCAGCAGTTACCGGACAGGGGGCACTGGAGAGACCCAGTACTTC	CASSYRTGGTGETQYF	TRBV6-5	once	TRBJ2-5	TRBD1
TGCAGCGTTCAAAAAACCCCCGGGGCTAATGAAAAACTGTTTTTT	CSVQKTPGANEKLFF	TRBV29-1	.	TRBJ1-4	.
TGTGCCAGCAGTGATGATCAGGGGTACAATCAGCCCCAGCATTTT	CASSDDQGYNQPQHF	TRBV25-1	.	TRBJ1-5	.
TGTGCCAGCAGAGAACTAGCGGGAGGGTTCGCTGAGCAGTTCTTC	CASRELAGGFAEQFF	TRBV2	.	TRBJ2-1	TRBD2
TGTGCCAGCGGCCTTACTGGGGCCAACGTCCTGACTTTC	CASGLTGANVLTF	TRBV11-2	.	TRBJ2-6	.
TGTGCCAGCAGTTACTCGCGGGAAAGGGGTGGCTACACCTTC	CASSYSRERGGYTF	TRBV6-5	.	TRBJ1-2	.
TGCGCCAGCAGCCAGGGGGGGGCGGGAAGTAGCAATCAGCCCCAGCATTTT	CASSQGGAGSSNQPQHF	TRBV4-1	.	TRBJ1-5	.
TGTGCCTGGAGCAACTACGAGCAGTACTTC	CAWSNYEQYF	TRBV30	.	TRBJ2-7	.
TGTGCCAGCAGTCCAAAACAGGGGTACTGGGGCTACACCTTC	CASSPKQGYWGYTF	TRBV6-1	.	TRBJ1-2	TRBD1
TGTGCCAGCTCACCATCAGGGGGTTCGGGCGAGCAGTACTTC	CASSPSGGSGEQYF	TRBV18	once	TRBJ2-7	TRBD1
TGCGCCAGCAGCTTGGGTGCGTCCCTGGGACTAGCGGGAGTAGATACCGGGGAGCTGTTTTTT	CASSLGASLGLAGVDTGELFF	TRBV5-1	.	TRBJ2-2	TRBD2
TGTGCCAGCAGTTACGCGGGCGGACAGGGCAATCAGCCCCAGCATTTT	CASSYAGGQGNQPQHF	TRBV6-6	.	TRBJ1-5	TRBD1
TGCGCCAGCACGGACAGGGGGCTATACAATGAGCAGTTCTTC	CASTDRGLYNEQFF	TRBV10-2	.	TRBJ2-1	TRBD1
TGTGCCAGCAGAGACTGGACAGTGAACACTGAAGCTTTCTTT	CASRDWTVNTEAFF	TRBV6-6	once	TRBJ1-1	.
TGTGCCAGCAGCAAGCGGTGGTTTCGGGAAAACATTCAGTACTTC	CASSKRWFRENIQYF	TRBV21-1	.	TRBJ2-4	.
TGTGCCAGCAGCCCGCTGCGGGGCGACAGGGGCACTGAAGCTTTCTTT	CASSPLRGDRGTEAFF	TRBV6-6	.	TRBJ1-1	TRBD1
TGTGCCAGCAGCTTAACGGGAATAGGCTACGAGCAGTACTTC	CASSLTGIGYEQYF	TRBV7-9	.	TRBJ2-7	.